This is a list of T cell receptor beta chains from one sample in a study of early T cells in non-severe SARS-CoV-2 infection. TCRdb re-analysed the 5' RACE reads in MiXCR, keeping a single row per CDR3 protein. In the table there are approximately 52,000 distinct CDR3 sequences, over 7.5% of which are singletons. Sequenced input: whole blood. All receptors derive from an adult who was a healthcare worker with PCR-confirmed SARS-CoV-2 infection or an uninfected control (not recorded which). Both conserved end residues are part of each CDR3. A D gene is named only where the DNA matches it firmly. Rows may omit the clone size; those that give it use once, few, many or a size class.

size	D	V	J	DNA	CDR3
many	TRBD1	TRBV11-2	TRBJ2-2	TGTGCCAGCAGATTCCTTCGGGCAGGGGGCAACACCGGGGAGCTGTTTTTT	CASRFLRAGGNTGELFF
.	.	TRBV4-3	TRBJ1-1	TGCGCCAGCAGCCAAGGAGGTGGCAGGGCATTTGAAGCTTTCTTT	CASSQGGGRAFEAFF
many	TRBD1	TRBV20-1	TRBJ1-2	TGCAGTGCTTGGCAAAGGGACAGGATCTATGGCTACACCTTC	CSAWQRDRIYGYTF
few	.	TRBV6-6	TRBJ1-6	TGTGCCAGCAGTGGACCGCTTAATTCACCCCTCCACTTT	CASSGPLNSPLHF
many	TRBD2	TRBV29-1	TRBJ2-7	TGCAGCGTCCCGGGACTAGCGGGACTCGAGCAGTACTTC	CSVPGLAGLEQYF
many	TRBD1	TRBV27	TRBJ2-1	TGTGCCAGCAGTTTATTGGAGACAGGGATCCTAAATGAGCAGTTCTTC	CASSLLETGILNEQFF
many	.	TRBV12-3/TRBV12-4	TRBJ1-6	TGTGCCAGCAGCCGGTGGGGTTCACCCCTCCACTTT	CASSRWGSPLHF
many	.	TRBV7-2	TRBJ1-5	TGTGCCAGCAGCCCATCACAAGGGCGGTATAGCAATCAGCCCCAGCATTTT	CASSPSQGRYSNQPQHF
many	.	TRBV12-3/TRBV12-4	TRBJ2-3	TGTGCCAGCAGCCTAGAGGAGGCCCATACGCAGTATTTT	CASSLEEAHTQYF
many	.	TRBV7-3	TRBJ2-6	TGTGCCAGCAGCCCCGCCCCAGGCTATGGGGCCAACGTCCTGACTTTC	CASSPAPGYGANVLTF
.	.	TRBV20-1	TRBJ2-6	TGCAGTGCAGAGGGGGGTAGCGCTGGGGCCAACGTCCTGACTTTC	CSAEGGSAGANVLTF